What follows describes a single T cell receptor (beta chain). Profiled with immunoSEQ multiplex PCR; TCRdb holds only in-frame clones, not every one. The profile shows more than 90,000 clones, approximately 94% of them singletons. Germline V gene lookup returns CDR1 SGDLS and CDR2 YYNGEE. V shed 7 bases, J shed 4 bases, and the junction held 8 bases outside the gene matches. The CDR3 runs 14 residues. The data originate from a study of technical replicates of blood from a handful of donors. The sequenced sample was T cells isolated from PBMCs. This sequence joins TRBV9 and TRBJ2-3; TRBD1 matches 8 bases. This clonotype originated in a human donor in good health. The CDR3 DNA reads TGTGCCAGCTCAGGGGGCGGGGAGGCAGATACGCAGTATTTT. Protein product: CASSGGGEADTQYF.